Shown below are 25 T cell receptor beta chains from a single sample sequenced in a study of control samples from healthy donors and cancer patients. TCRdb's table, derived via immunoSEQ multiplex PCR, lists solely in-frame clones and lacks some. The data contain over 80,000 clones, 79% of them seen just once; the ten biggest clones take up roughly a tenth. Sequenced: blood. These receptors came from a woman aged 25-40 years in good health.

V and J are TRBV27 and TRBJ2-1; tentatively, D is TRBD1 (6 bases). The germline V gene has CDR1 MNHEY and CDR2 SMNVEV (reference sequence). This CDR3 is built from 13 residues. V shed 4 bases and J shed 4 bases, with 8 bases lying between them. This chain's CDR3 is CASSSTGYNEQFF. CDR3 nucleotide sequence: TGTGCCAGCAGTTCAACAGGGTACAATGAGCAGTTCTTC.

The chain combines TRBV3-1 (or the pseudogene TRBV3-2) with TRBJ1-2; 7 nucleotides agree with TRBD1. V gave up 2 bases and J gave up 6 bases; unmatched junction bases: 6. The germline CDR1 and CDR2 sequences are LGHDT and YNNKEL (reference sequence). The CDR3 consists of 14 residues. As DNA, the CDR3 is TGTGCCAGCAGCCAACCTTCGGACAGGAATGGCTACACCTTC. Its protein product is CASSQPSDRNGYTF.

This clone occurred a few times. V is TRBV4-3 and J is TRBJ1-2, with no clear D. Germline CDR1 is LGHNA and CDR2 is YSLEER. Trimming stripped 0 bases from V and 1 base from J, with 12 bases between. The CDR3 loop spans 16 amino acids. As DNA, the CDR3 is TGCGCCAGCAGCCAAGATTTGCAGGTACATAACTATGGCTACACCTTC. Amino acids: CASSQDLQVHNYGYTF.

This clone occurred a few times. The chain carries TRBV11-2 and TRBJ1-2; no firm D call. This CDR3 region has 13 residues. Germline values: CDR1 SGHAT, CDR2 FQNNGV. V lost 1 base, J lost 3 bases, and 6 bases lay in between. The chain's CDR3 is CASSLGHHYGYTF. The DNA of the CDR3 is TGTGCCAGCAGCTTAGGACACCACTATGGCTACACCTTC.

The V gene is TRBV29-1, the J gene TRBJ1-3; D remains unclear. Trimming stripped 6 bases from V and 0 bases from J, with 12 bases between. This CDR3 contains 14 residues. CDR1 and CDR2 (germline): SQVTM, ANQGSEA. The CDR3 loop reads CSVLSASSGNTIYF. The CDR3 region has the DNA TGCAGCGTACTCAGTGCGAGCTCTGGAAACACCATATATTTT.

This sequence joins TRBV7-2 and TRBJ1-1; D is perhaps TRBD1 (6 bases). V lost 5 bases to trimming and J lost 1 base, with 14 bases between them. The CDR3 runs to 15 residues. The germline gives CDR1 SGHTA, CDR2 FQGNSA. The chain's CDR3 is CASSPRGTRNTEAFF. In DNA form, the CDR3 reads TGTGCCAGCAGCCCCAGGGGCACGCGGAACACTGAAGCTTTCTTT.

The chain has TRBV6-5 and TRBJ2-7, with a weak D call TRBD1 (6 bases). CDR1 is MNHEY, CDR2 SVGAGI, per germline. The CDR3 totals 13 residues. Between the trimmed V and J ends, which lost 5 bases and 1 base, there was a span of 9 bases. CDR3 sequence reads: CASSRQVSYEQYF. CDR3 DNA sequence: TGTGCCAGCAGTCGACAGGTATCCTACGAGCAGTACTTC.

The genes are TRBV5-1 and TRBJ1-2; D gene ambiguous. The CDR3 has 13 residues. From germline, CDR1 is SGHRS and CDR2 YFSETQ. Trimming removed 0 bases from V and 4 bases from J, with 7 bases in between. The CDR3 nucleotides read TGCGCCAGCAGCTTGGACGGCCCCTATGGCTACACCTTC. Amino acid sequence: CASSLDGPYGYTF.

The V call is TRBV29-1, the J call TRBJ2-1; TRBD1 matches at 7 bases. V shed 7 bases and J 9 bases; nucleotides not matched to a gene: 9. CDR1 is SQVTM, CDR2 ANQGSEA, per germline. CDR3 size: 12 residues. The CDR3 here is CSAPTGVTEQFF. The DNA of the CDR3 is TGCAGCGCCCCCACAGGGGTTACTGAGCAGTTCTTC.

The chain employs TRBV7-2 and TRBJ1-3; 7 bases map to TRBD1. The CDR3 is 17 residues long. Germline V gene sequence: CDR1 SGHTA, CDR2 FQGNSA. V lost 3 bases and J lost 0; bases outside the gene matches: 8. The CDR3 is CASSFQGTVTSGNTIYF. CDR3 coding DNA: TGTGCCAGCAGCTTTCAGGGGACAGTAACCTCTGGAAACACCATATATTTT.

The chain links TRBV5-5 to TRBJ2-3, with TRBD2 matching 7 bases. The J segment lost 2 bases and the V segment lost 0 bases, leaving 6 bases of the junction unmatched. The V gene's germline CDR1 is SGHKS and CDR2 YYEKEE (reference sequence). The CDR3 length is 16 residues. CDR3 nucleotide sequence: TGTGCCAGCAGCTTGGGGGCTGGGACTAACACAGATACGCAGTATTTT. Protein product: CASSLGAGTNTDTQYF. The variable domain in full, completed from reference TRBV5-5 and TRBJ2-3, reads DAGVTQSPTHLIKTRGQQVTLRCSPISGHKSVSWYQQVLGQGPQFIFQYYEKEERGRGNFPDRFSARQFPNYSSELNVNALLLGDSALYLCASSLGAGTNTDTQYFGPGTRLTVL.

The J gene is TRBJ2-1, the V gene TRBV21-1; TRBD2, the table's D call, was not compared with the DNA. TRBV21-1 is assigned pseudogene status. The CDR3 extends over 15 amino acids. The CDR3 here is CASSAGLADYNEQFF. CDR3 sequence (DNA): TGTGCCAGCAGCGCCGGACTAGCGGACTACAATGAGCAGTTCTTC.

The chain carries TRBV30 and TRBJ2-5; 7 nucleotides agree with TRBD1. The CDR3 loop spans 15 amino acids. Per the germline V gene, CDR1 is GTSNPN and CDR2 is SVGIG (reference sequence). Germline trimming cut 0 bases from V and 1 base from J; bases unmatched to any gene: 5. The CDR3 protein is CAWSVLGGRQETQYF. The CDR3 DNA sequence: TGTGCCTGGAGTGTACTAGGGGGCCGCCAAGAGACCCAGTACTTC.

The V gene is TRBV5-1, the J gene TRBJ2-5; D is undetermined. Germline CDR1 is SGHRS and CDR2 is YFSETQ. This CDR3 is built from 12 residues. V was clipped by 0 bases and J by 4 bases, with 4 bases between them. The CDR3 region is CASSLVGETQYF. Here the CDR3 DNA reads TGCGCCAGCAGCTTGGTGGGAGAGACCCAGTACTTC. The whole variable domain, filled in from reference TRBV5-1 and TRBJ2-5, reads KAGVTQTPRYLIKTRGQQVTLSCSPISGHRSVSWYQQTPGQGLQFLFEYFSETQRNKGNFPGRFSGRQFSNSRSEMNVSTLELGDSALYLCASSLVGETQYFGPGTRLLVL.

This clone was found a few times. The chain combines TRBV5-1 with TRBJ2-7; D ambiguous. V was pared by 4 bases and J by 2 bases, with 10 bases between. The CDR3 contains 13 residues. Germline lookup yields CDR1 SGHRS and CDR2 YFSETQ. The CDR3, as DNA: TGCGCCAGCAGCGGTGGGAATACCTACGAGCAGTACTTC. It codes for CASSGGNTYEQYF.

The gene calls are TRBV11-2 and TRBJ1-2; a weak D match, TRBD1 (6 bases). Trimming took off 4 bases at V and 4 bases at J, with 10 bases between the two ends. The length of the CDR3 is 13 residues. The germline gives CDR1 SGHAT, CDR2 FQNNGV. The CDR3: CASSSDRLYGYTF. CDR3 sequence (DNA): TGTGCCAGCAGCTCTGACAGGCTCTATGGCTACACCTTC.

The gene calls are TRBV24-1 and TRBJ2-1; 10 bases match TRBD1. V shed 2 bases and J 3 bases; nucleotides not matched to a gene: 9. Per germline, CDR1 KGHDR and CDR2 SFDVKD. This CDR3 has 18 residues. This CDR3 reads CATSDSLPGTGVYNEQFF. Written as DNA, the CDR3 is TGTGCCACCAGTGATTCCCTTCCCGGGACAGGGGTCTACAATGAGCAGTTCTTC.

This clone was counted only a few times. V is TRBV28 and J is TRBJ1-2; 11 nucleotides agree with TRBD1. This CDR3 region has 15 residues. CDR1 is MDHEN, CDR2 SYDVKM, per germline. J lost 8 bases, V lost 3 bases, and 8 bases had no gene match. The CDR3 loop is CASSFLDRTGGGYTF. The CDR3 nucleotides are TGTGCCAGCAGTTTTCTCGATCGGACAGGGGGCGGCTACACCTTC.

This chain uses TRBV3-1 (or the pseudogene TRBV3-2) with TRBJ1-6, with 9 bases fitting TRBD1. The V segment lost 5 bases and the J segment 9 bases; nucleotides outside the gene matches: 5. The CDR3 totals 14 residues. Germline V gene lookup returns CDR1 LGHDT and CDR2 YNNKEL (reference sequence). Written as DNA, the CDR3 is TGTGCCAGCAGCGTGGGACAGGGAAGTTCACCCCTCCACTTT. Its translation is CASSVGQGSSPLHF.

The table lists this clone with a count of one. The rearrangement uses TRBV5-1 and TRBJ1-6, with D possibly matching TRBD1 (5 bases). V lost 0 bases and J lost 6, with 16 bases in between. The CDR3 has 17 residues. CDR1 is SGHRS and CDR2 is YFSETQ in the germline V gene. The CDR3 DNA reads TGCGCCAGCAGCTTGGGACAGCCGAGTAGGGGTAATTCACCCCTCCACTTT. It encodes CASSLGQPSRGNSPLHF.

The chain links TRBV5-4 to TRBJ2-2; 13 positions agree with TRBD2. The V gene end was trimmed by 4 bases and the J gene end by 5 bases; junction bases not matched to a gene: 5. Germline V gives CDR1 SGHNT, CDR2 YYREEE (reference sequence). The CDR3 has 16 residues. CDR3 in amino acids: CASSPGLAGKTGELFF. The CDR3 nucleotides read TGTGCCAGCAGCCCGGGACTAGCGGGGAAAACCGGGGAGCTGTTTTTT.

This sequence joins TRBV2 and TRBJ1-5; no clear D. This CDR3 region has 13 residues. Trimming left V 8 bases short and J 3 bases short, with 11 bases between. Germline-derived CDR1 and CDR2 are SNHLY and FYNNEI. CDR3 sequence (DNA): TGTGCCAGCCGACGGACTTTCAATCAGCCCCAGCATTTT. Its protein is CASRRTFNQPQHF.

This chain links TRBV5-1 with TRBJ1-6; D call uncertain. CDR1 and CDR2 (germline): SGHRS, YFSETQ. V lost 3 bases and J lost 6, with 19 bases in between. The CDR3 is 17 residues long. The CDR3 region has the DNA TGCGCCAGCAGCTCCGGTGAGGCCACTCGTCTTAATTCACCCCTCCACTTT. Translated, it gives CASSSGEATRLNSPLHF.

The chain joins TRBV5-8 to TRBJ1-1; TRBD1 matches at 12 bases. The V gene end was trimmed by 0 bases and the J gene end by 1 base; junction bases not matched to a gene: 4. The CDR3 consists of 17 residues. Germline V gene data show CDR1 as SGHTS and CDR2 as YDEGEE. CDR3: CASSLAGTGGRNTEAFF. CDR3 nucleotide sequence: TGTGCCAGCAGCTTGGCCGGGACAGGGGGCCGGAACACTGAAGCTTTCTTT.

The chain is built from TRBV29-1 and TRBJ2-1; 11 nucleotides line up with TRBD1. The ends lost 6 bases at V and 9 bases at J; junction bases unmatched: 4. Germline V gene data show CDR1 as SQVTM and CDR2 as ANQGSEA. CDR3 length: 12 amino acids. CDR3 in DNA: TGCAGCGTAAGGACAGGGGGCTTTGAGCAGTTCTTC. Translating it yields CSVRTGGFEQFF.